A selection of T cell receptor beta chains follows, all from one sample in a study of T cell responses to AZD1222 COVID-19 vaccine. The assay was immunoSEQ multiplex PCR, and TCRdb's table has in-frame clones only and misses some. The sample yields approximately 130,000 clones, approximately 88% seen once. Material: peripheral blood, obtained 28 days after the second AZD1222 dose. The receptor set was obtained from an adult who received the AZD1222 COVID-19 vaccine. CDR3s include the opening cysteine and the closing phenylalanine or tryptophan. D genes are given only for firm matches. Size tells how often a clone was seen (once, few, many) or the class of an expanded clone, and some rows leave it out.

d_call j_call v_call clone_size cdr3_aa cdr3_nt
TRBD2 TRBJ2-3 TRBV28 . CASSKLAGGTDTQYF TGTGCCAGCAGTAAACTAGCGGGAGGAACAGATACGCAGTATTTT
. TRBJ2-2 TRBV11-3 few CASSPDTNTGELFF TGTGCCAGCAGCCCGGACACAAACACCGGGGAGCTGTTTTTT
. TRBJ2-7 TRBV28 . CASSFKGYEQYF TGTGCCAGCAGTTTTAAGGGCTACGAGCAGTACTTC
TRBD1 TRBJ1-2 TRBV11-2 . CASSLRRTGVYGYTF TGTGCCAGCAGCTTACGTAGGACAGGGGTCTATGGCTACACCTTC
. TRBJ1-2 TRBV30 . CAYRGFEYGYTF TGTGCTTACCGGGGATTCGAATATGGCTACACCTTC
TRBD1 TRBJ1-4 TRBV5-6 . CASSLTGAANEKLFF TGTGCCAGCAGCTTAACAGGGGCGGCTAATGAAAAACTGTTTTTT
. TRBJ2-6 TRBV7-6 . CASSLGAGGANVLTF TGTGCCAGCAGCTTAGGGGCGGGTGGGGCCAACGTCCTGACTTTC
TRBD2 TRBJ2-2 TRBV18 . CASSPSGREGTGELFF TGTGCCAGCTCACCGTCAGGGAGGGAAGGAACCGGGGAGCTGTTTTTT
. TRBJ2-7 TRBV30 . CAWSMGSWGPKIYEQYF TGTGCCTGGAGTATGGGGAGTTGGGGTCCGAAGATCTACGAGCAGTACTTC
TRBD1 TRBJ1-1 TRBV4-3 . CASSQGQHMNTEAFF TGCGCCAGCAGCCAGGGACAGCACATGAACACTGAAGCTTTCTTT
TRBD2 TRBJ2-7 TRBV30 . CAWTPGGGYEQYF TGTGCCTGGACCCCGGGGGGTGGGTACGAGCAGTACTTC
TRBD1 TRBJ1-4 TRBV28 once CASSLTGESEKLFF TGTGCCAGCAGTCTGACAGGGGAAAGTGAAAAACTGTTTTTT
TRBD1 TRBJ2-7 TRBV6-5 . CASRSTGATYEQYF TGTGCCAGCAGATCAACAGGGGCGACCTACGAGCAGTACTTC
. TRBJ2-1 TRBV7-9 . CASSQILSSYNEQFF TGTGCCAGCAGTCAAATACTAAGCTCCTACAATGAGCAGTTCTTC
. TRBJ1-3 TRBV7-9 . CASSLGVSGNTIYF TGTGCCAGCAGCTTAGGGGTGTCCGGAAACACCATATATTTT
. TRBJ1-3 TRBV30 . CAWTLIGNTIYF TGTGCCTGGACCTTAATCGGAAACACCATATATTTT
TRBD2 TRBJ2-7 TRBV5-4 . CASSLLGAGVNEQYF TGTGCCAGCAGCTTACTTGGGGCGGGGGTGAACGAGCAGTACTTC
. TRBJ1-2 TRBV2 . CASRGGRGSNYGYTF TGTGCCAGCAGAGGCGGTCGGGGGAGTAACTATGGCTACACCTTC
. TRBJ1-2 TRBV7-7 . CASSPIQRAGGYTF TGTGCTAGCAGCCCCATCCAGAGGGCCGGAGGCTACACCTTC
. TRBJ2-2 TRBV18 few CASSPGTANTGELFF TGTGCCAGCTCACCCGGGACGGCTAACACCGGGGAGCTGTTTTTT
. TRBJ1-1 TRBV19 . CASSSSHMNTEAFF TGTGCCAGTAGTAGTAGTCACATGAACACTGAAGCTTTCTTT
. TRBJ2-1 TRBV3-1/TRBV3-2 . CASSQLGQNNEQFF TGTGCCAGCAGCCAATTGGGACAAAACAATGAGCAGTTCTTC
TRBD1 TRBJ1-4 TRBV9 once CASSVATGGQGGEKLFF TGTGCCAGCAGCGTAGCTACGGGGGGACAGGGAGGTGAAAAACTGTTTTTT
. TRBJ2-5 TRBV25-1 . CASSESGAAETQYF TGTGCCAGCAGTGAATCGGGGGCTGCGGAGACCCAGTACTTC
. TRBJ2-7 TRBV15 . CATSRGRDVSYEQYF TGTGCCACCAGCAGAGGGCGGGACGTCTCCTACGAGCAGTACTTC
TRBD2 TRBJ2-7 TRBV18 . CASSPIGTSGRNYEQYF TGTGCCAGCTCACCAATTGGGACTAGCGGGAGGAACTACGAGCAGTACTTC
. TRBJ1-1 TRBV10-3 . CAISRDGRNTEAFF TGTGCCATCAGTCGCGACGGAAGAAACACTGAAGCTTTCTTT
TRBD2 TRBJ2-2 TRBV5-1 . CASSLGLAGGSTGELFF TGCGCCAGCAGCCTTGGACTAGCGGGAGGTTCCACCGGGGAGCTGTTTTTT
. TRBJ2-3 TRBV28 . CASSLSPSRGTDTQYF TGTGCCAGCAGTTTAAGCCCGTCACGGGGCACAGATACGCAGTATTTT
. TRBJ2-1 TRBV3-1/TRBV3-2 . CASSQGLKDAPGNEQFF TGTGCCAGCAGCCAGGGCCTAAAGGACGCCCCGGGGAATGAGCAGTTCTTC
. TRBJ1-5 TRBV6-2/TRBV6-3 . CASSYQGLDNQPQHF TGTGCCAGCAGTTACCAGGGGTTGGACAATCAGCCCCAGCATTTT
TRBD2 TRBJ2-5 TRBV27 . CASSPTSGRLETQYF TGTGCCAGCAGCCCCACTAGCGGGAGATTGGAGACCCAGTACTTC
. TRBJ1-5 TRBV27 few CASRLGTGEQPQHF TGTGCCAGCCGACTAGGAACAGGTGAACAGCCCCAGCATTTT
. TRBJ1-5 TRBV30 few CAWSTGGDQPQHF TGTGCCTGGAGTACCGGGGGCGATCAGCCCCAGCATTTT
TRBD1 TRBJ1-6 TRBV5-1 . CASSRDRGRSPLHF TGCGCCAGCAGCCGGGACAGGGGAAGATCACCCCTCCACTTT
. TRBJ1-4 TRBV2 . CASSEQDTRGEKLFF TGTGCCAGCAGTGAACAGGACACCCGGGGAGAAAAACTGTTTTTT
TRBD1 TRBJ1-1 TRBV6-5 . CASSTGTVITEAFF TGTGCCAGCAGCACAGGGACAGTAATAACTGAAGCTTTCTTT
TRBD1 TRBJ1-1 TRBV6-5 once CASSSGWTGGTEAFF TGTGCCAGCAGCTCCGGTTGGACAGGTGGCACTGAAGCTTTCTTT
. TRBJ1-2 TRBV7-2 . CASSPPPNNYGYTF TGTGCCAGCAGCCCCCCACCTAATAACTATGGCTACACCTTC
. TRBJ1-4 TRBV6-5 . CATNKLPNEKLFF TGTGCCACGAACAAGCTCCCTAATGAAAAACTGTTTTTT
. TRBJ1-1 TRBV19 . CASTRWGRNTEAFF TGTGCCAGTACCAGATGGGGGAGGAACACTGAAGCTTTCTTT
TRBD2 TRBJ2-2 TRBV19 . CASSTYTSGGPGELFF TGTGCCAGTAGTACCTACACTAGCGGGGGGCCCGGGGAGCTGTTTTTT
. TRBJ2-7 TRBV2 . CASSELGLSYEQYF TGTGCCAGCAGTGAACTAGGCCTCTCCTACGAGCAGTACTTC
TRBD1 TRBJ2-2 TRBV6-6 . CASRGTGGGGELFF TGTGCCAGCAGAGGGACAGGGGGCGGCGGGGAGCTGTTTTTT
. TRBJ1-5 TRBV30 . CAWSVIPGNQPQHF TGTGCCTGGAGTGTAATACCGGGTAATCAGCCCCAGCATTTT
. TRBJ1-1 TRBV7-2 . CASSLIRDGEAFF TGTGCCAGCAGCTTAATTCGGGATGGGGAAGCTTTCTTT
. TRBJ2-1 TRBV5-1 . CASSGGPVRSLYNEQFF TGCGCCAGCAGCGGGGGACCCGTGAGGAGCCTTTACAATGAGCAGTTCTTC
. TRBJ1-5 TRBV4-3 once CASSQTVNQPQHF TGCGCCAGCAGCCAGACAGTTAATCAGCCCCAGCATTTT
. TRBJ1-1 TRBV27 . CASSSHDGLGTEAFF TGTGCCAGCAGTTCGCACGACGGCCTCGGCACTGAAGCTTTCTTT
. TRBJ2-2 TRBV24-1 once CATSRGSGDTGELFF TGTGCCACCAGCAGGGGATCGGGGGACACCGGGGAGCTGTTTTTT
. TRBJ1-2 TRBV28 few CASGRPAYDGYTF TGTGCCAGCGGCCGACCAGCCTACGATGGCTACACCTTC
. TRBJ2-3 TRBV30 . CACRGFDTQYF TGTGCCTGTAGGGGGTTCGATACGCAGTATTTT